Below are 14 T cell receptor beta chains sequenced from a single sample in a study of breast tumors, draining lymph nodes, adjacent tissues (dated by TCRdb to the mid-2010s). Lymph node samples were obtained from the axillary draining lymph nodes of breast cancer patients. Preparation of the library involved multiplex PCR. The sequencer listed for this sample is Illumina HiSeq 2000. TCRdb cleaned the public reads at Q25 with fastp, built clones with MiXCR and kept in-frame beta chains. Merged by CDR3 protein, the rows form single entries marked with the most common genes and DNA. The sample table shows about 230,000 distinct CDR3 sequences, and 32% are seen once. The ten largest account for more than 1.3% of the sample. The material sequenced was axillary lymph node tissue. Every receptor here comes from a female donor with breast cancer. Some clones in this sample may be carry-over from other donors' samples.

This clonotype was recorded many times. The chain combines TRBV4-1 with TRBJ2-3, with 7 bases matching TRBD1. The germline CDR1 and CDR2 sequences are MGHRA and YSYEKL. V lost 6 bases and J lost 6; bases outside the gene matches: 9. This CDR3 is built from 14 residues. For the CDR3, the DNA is TGCGCCAGCAGAGAGGGACAGCCTCAGGATACGCAGTATTTT. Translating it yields CASREGQPQDTQYF.

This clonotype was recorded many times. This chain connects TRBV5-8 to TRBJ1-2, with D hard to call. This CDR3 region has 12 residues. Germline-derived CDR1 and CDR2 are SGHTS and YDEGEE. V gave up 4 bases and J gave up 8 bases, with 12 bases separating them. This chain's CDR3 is CASSPAGWGYTF. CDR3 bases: TGTGCCAGCAGCCCCGCCGGCTGGGGCTACACCTTC.

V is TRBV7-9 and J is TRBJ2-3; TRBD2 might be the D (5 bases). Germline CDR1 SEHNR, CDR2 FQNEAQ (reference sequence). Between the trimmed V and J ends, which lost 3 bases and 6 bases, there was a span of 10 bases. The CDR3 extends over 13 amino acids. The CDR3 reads CASSLELGDTQYF. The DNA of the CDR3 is TGTGCCAGCAGCTTGGAACTAGGGGATACGCAGTATTTT.

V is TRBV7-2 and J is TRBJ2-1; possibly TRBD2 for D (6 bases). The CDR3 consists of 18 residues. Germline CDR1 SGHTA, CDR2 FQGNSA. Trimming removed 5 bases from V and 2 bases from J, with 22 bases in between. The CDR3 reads CASSPRVGGWETYNEQFF. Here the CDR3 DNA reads TGTGCCAGCAGCCCCAGGGTGGGGGGATGGGAAACCTACAATGAGCAGTTCTTC. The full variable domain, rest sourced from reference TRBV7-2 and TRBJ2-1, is GAGVSQSPSNKVTEKGKDVELRCDPISGHTALYWYRQSLGQGLEFLIYFQGNSAPDKSGLPSDRFSAERTGGSVSTLTIQRTQQEDSAVYLCASSPRVGGWETYNEQFFGPGTRLTVL.

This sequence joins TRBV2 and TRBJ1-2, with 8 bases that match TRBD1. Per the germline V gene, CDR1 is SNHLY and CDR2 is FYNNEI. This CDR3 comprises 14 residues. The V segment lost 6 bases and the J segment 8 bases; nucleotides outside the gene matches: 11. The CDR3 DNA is TGTGCCAGCAGCAGGACAGGGAGCACCGGGGGCTACACCTTC. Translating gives CASSRTGSTGGYTF.

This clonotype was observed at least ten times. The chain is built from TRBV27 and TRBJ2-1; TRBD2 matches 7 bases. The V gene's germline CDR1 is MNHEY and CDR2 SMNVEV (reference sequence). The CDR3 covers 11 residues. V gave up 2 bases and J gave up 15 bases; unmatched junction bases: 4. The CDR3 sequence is CASSLAGVTFF. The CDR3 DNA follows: TGTGCCAGCAGTTTAGCGGGAGTTACGTTCTTC.

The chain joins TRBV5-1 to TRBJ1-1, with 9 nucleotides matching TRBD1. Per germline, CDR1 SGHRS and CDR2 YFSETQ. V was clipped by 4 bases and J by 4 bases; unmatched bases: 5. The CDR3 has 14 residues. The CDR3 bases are TGCGCCAGCAGCGTTACAGGGGGCGGCACTGAAGCTTTCTTT. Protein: CASSVTGGGTEAFF.

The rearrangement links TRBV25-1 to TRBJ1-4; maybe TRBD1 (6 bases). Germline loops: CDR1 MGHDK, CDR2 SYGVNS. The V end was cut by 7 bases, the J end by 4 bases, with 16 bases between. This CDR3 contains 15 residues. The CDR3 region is CASTGQPGINEKLFF. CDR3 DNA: TGTGCCAGCACGGGACAACCAGGCATTAATGAAAAACTGTTTTTT. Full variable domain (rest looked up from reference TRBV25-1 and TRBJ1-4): EADIYQTPRYLVIGTGKKITLECSQTMGHDKMYWYQQDPGMELHLIHYSYGVNSTEKGDLSSESTVSRIRTEHFPLTLESARPSHTSQYLCASTGQPGINEKLFFGSGTQLSVL.

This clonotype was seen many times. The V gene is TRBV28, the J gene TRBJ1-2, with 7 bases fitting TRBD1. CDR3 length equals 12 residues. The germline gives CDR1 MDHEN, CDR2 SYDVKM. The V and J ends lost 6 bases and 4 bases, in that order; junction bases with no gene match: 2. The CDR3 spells CASSQGGYGYTF. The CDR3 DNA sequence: TGTGCCAGCAGCCAGGGGGGCTATGGCTACACCTTC.

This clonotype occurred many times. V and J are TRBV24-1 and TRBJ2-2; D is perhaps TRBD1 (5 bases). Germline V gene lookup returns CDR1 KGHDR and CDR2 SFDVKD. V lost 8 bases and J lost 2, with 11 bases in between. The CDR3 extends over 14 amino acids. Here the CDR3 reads CATKGNTNTGELFF. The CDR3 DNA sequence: TGTGCCACCAAGGGGAACACCAACACCGGGGAGCTGTTTTTT.

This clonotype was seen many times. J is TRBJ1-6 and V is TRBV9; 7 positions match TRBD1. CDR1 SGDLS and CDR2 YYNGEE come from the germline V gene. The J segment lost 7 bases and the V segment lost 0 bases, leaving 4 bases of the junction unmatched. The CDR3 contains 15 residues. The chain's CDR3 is CASSVGGQQNSPLHF. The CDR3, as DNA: TGTGCCAGCAGCGTAGGGGGACAGCAAAATTCACCCCTCCACTTT.

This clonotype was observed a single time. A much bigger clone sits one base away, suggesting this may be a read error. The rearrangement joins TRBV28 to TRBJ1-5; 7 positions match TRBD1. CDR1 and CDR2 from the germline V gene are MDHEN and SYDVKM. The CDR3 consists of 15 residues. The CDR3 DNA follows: TGTGCCATCTCAGTAGGGGGCGTTTCGGTTCAGCCCCAGCGTTTT. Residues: CAISVGGVSVQPQRF.

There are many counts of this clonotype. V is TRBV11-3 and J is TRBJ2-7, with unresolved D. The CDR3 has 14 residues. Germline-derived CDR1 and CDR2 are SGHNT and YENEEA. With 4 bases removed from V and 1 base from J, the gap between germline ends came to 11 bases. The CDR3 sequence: CASSSFSGSYEQYF. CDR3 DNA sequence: TGTGCCAGCAGCTCCTTTTCTGGATCCTACGAGCAGTACTTC.

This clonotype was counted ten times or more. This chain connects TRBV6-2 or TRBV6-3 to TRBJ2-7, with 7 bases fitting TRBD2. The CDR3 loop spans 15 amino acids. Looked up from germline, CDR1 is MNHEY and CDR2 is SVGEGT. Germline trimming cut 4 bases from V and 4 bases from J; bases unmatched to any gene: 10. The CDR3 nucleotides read TGTGCCAGCAGTTCATTCAGGGAGGGAGGATACGAGCAGTACTTC. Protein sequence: CASSSFREGGYEQYF.